This TCR beta chain emerged from a study of blood T cells in healthy people across ages. Regarding the study as a whole: PBMC samples, being unsorted, prevented any conclusive comparison of naive and antigen-experienced cells.

The second PCR ran roughly 7 to 12 cycles with a sample-barcoded 5' primer and J-beta primers. TCRdb re-derived calls from the 5' RACE reads in MiXCR, one entry per CDR3 protein. The sample shows 600,000 to 650,000 distinct CDR3 sequences, about 54% of them seen only once. Comments on this clonotype: Its antigen is undetermined.

Germline lookup yields CDR1 SGHNT and CDR2 YENEEA. The length of the CDR3 is 15 residues. The source is a man between 60 and 75 years old in good health. This chain links TRBV11-3 with TRBJ2-5; 9 bases line up with TRBD1. The better agreement between TRBJ2-7 and the DNA end casts doubt on the J call. Sequenced input: blood. The CDR3 DNA reads TGTGCCAGCAGCTTTGGGGGGACAGGGAACCACGAGCAGTACTTC. It yields the protein CASSFGGTGNHEQYF.